This passage covers 12 T cell receptor beta chains from one sample sequenced in a study of CD8 T cells in ankylosing spondylitis. TCRdb reprocessed the 5' RACE reads via MiXCR and lists one record per CDR3 protein. The sample holds under 450,000 distinct CDR3 sequences, approximately 20% seen once. Sequenced: blood, either unsorted or a sorted T cell fraction (not recorded which). The receptors were sampled from a male donor with ankylosing spondylitis or in good health (not recorded which).

This sequence joins TRBV5-6 and TRBJ2-7; the D gene is possibly TRBD2 (5 bases). Deletions cut 4 bases from V and 3 bases from J, with 11 bases between. The CDR3 sequence is 13 residues long. Germline CDR1 reads SGHDT; CDR2 reads YYEEEE. The DNA for the CDR3 is TGTGCCAGCAGCGAGGGAGCGGTCTACGAGCAGTACTTC. Its translation is CASSEGAVYEQYF.

This clonotype was counted ten times or more. The chain carries TRBV20-1 and TRBJ2-7, with TRBD2 matching over 7 bases. Germline lookup yields CDR1 DFQATT and CDR2 SNEGSKA (reference sequence). The ends lost 6 bases at V and 0 bases at J; junction bases unmatched: 23. The CDR3 contains 19 residues. The CDR3 nucleotides read TGCAGTGCAAAGAGGCGGGGGAGGCTAGCGGAGGCGAGCTCCTACGAGCAGTACTTC. As protein: CSAKRRGRLAEASSYEQYF.

CDR3 sequence: CASSWRQENTEAFF. The CDR3 bases are TGTGCCAGCAGTTGGCGACAGGAGAACACTGAAGCTTTCTTT. The gene calls are TRBV6-5 and TRBJ1-1, with D possibly being TRBD1 (6 bases). Germline V gene data show CDR1 as MNHEY and CDR2 as SVGAGI. CDR3 length: 14 amino acids. V dropped 4 bases and J dropped 1 base, with 10 bases sitting between them.

The V call is TRBV12-3 or TRBV12-4, the J call TRBJ2-2; D is ambiguous. The CDR3 runs 18 residues. CDR3 in DNA: TGTACCCTCAGTTTAGGGCAGGAAACCATGAGAAGCACCGGGGAGCTGTTTTTT. Protein sequence: CTLSLGQETMRSTGELFF.

The J gene is TRBJ2-2, the V gene TRBV20-1; D gene uncertain. Trimming removed 0 bases from V and 4 bases from J, with 12 bases in between. The CDR3 is made up of 15 amino acids. Germline values: CDR1 DFQATT, CDR2 SNEGSKA (reference sequence). CDR3 amino acids: CSARDFVQATGELFF. The CDR3 coding sequence is TGCAGTGCTAGAGATTTCGTCCAGGCCACCGGGGAGCTGTTTTTT.

In nucleotides, the CDR3 is TGTGCCAGCAGCTTAAACGCGGAAAGCACAGATACGCAGTATTTT. It encodes CASSLNAESTDTQYF. The chain employs TRBV11-2 and TRBJ2-3; no firm D call. The CDR3 extends over 15 amino acids. Between the trimmed V and J ends, which lost 2 bases and 0 bases, there was a span of 9 bases. Germline V gene sequence: CDR1 SGHAT, CDR2 FQNNGV.

The gene calls are TRBV12-3 or TRBV12-4 and TRBJ2-2; D might be TRBD2 (5 bases). The CDR3 totals 16 residues. The V and J ends lost 1 base and 3 bases respectively, with 12 bases between them. The CDR3 DNA reads as TGTGCCAGCAGTTTAGGGCGGCGGGCCGACACCGGGGAGCTGTTTTTT. Amino acids: CASSLGRRADTGELFF.

This clonotype was found a few times. CDR3 sequence: CSALLNTGELFF. The DNA for the CDR3 is TGCAGCGCTTTACTAAACACCGGGGAGCTGTTTTTT. The chain recombines TRBV29-1 with TRBJ2-2; D gene uncertain. Trimming left V 7 bases short and J 2 bases short, with 8 bases between. The CDR3 extends over 12 amino acids. Per the germline V gene, CDR1 is SQVTM and CDR2 is ANQGSEA.

V gene TRBV28 combines with J gene TRBJ1-1; D uncertain. The V end lost 6 bases, the J end lost 1 base, and 9 bases lay between the germline ends. The CDR3 loop spans 13 amino acids. Per the germline V gene, CDR1 is MDHEN and CDR2 is SYDVKM. Written as DNA, the CDR3 is TGTGCCAGCAGGCCTCGACAGAACACTGAAGCTTTCTTT. This sequence encodes CASRPRQNTEAFF.

This clonotype was counted only a few times. The J gene is TRBJ2-7, the V gene TRBV20-1; D remains unclear. The CDR3 covers 14 residues. Trimming removed 7 bases from V and 2 bases from J, with 18 bases in between. The germline V gene encodes CDR1 DFQATT and CDR2 SNEGSKA (reference sequence). The CDR3 sequence is CSVRVPRPPYEQYF. CDR3 nucleotides: TGCAGTGTTCGGGTCCCCCGCCCCCCCTACGAGCAGTACTTC.

The chain is built from TRBV12-3 or TRBV12-4 and TRBJ2-5; a possible D gene is TRBD2 (5 bases). The CDR3 sequence is 16 residues long. V lost 2 bases, J lost 3 bases, and 16 bases lay in between. The CDR3 DNA reads as TGTGCCAGCAGTTTACGGGGTTCGGTTTACAAAGAGACCCAGTACTTC. Translating gives CASSLRGSVYKETQYF.

This clonotype was found once. CDR3 DNA: TGTGCCAGCAGTTTGGGCGTAACAGCTCAAGAGACCCAGTACTTC. Its translation is CASSLGVTAQETQYF. This rearrangement joins TRBV12-3 or TRBV12-4 to TRBJ2-5; D remains ambiguous. This CDR3 spans 15 amino acids. V lost 3 bases, J lost 2 bases, and 13 bases lay in between.